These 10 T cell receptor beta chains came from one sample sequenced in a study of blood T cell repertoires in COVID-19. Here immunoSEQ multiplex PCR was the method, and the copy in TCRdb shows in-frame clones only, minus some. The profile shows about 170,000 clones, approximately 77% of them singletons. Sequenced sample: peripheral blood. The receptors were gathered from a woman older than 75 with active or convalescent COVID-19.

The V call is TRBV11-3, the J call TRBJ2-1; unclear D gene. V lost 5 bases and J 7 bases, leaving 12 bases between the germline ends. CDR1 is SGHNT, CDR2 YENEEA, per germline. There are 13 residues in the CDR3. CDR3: CASSQQETNEQFF. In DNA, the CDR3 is TGTGCCAGCAGCCAACAAGAAACGAATGAGCAGTTCTTC.

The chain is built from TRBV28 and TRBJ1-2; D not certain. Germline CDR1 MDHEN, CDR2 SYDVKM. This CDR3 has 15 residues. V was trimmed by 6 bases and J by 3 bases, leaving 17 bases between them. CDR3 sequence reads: CASRFNGGQHYGYTF. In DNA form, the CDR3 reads TGTGCCAGCAGATTCAACGGTGGGCAACACTATGGCTACACCTTC.

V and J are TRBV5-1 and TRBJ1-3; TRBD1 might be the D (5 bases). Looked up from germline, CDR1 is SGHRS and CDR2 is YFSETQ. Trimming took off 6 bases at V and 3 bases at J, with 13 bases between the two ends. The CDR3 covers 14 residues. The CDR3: CASTLGGGGNTIYF. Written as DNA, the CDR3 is TGCGCCAGCACCCTCGGGGGGGGTGGAAACACCATATATTTT.

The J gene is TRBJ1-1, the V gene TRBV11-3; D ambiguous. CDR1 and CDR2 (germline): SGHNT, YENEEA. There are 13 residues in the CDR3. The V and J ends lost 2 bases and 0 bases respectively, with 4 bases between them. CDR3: CASSLQVNTEAFF. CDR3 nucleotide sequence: TGTGCCAGCAGCTTACAGGTGAACACTGAAGCTTTCTTT.

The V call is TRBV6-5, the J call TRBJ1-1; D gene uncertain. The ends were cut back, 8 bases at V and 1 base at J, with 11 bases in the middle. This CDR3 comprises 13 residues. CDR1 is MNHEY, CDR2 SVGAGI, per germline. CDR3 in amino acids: CASGFNRNTEAFF. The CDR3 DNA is TGTGCCAGCGGATTCAACAGGAACACTGAAGCTTTCTTT.

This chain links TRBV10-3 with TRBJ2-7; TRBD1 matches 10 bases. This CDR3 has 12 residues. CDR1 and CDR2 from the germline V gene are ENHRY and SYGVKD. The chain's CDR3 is CASGTGVNEQYF. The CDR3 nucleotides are TGTGCTTCCGGGACAGGGGTGAACGAGCAGTACTTC.

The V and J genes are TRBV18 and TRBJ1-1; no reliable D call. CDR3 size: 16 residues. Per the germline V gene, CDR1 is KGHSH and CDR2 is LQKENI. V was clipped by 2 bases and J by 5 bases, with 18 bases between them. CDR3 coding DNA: TGTGCCAGCTCACCATACTCGGGTGGTGGGTCTACTGAAGCTTTCTTT. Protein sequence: CASSPYSGGGSTEAFF.

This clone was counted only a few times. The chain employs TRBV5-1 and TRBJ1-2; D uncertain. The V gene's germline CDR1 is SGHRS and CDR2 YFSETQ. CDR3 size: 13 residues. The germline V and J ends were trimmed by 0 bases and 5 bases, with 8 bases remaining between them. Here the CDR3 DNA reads TGCGCCAGCAGCTTGGAGTTGGCTTATGGCTACACCTTC. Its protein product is CASSLELAYGYTF.

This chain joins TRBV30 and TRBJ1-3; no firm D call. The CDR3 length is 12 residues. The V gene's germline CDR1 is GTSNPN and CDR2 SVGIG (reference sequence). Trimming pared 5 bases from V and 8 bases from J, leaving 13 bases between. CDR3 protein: CAWAVAGDTIYF. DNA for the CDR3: TGTGCCTGGGCTGTAGCCGGGGACACCATATATTTT.

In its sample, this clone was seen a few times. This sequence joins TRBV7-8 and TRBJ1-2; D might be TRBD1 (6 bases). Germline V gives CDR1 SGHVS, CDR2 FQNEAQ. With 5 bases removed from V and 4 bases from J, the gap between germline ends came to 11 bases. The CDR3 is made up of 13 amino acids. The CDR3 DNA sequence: TGTGCCAGCAGCCTTAGGGGGAGCTATGGCTACACCTTC. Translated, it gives CASSLRGSYGYTF.